This T cell receptor (beta chain) was obtained from a study of T cells in Graves' hyperthyroidism and ophthalmopathy. Amplification of TCR beta CDR3 regions was performed using RNA transcripts as template. The HTBI primer set drove a first-round RT-PCR of the TCR CDR3. TCRdb itself ran the multiplex PCR reads through MiXCR, one entry per CDR3 protein. The data show some 440,000 distinct CDR3 sequences, with roughly 14% seen just once and roughly an eighth held by the top ten. The TCR originated in a woman between 18 and 29 years old with Graves' hyperthyroidism. The material sequenced was blood.

Here the CDR3 DNA reads TGTGCCAGCAGTTACTCGAGGTCGCAGCCCCAGCATTTT. Protein product: CASSYSRSQPQHF. The V call is TRBV6-5, the J call TRBJ1-5, with D unclear. Germline V gene data show CDR1 as MNHEY and CDR2 as SVGAGI. The CDR3 spans 13 residues. The V end lost 0 bases, the J end lost 7 bases, and 7 bases lay between the germline ends.